Listed below are T cell receptor beta chains from one sample, sequenced in a study of blood T cell repertoires in COVID-19. Generated by immunoSEQ multiplex PCR, the TCRdb table keeps only in-frame clones and is missing some. Of around 140,000 clones in the sample, more than 80% were seen once. The sequenced material came from peripheral blood. The source of these receptors is a man aged 18 to 30 with COVID-19, enrolled during active disease. Each CDR3 is given with its conserved first and last residue. A D gene is named only where the DNA matches it firmly. Only some rows state a clone size, as once, few, many or a class for expanded clones.

>TRBV5-1|TRBJ2-3|TRBD2|NA
TGCGCCAGCAGCTTGGGTAGCGGGAGGAGCACAGATACGCAGTATTTT
CASSLGSGRSTDTQYF
>TRBV5-1|TRBJ2-7|NA|NA
TGCGCCAGCAGCTTCACGGGGTTGGGGTACGAGCAGTACTTC
CASSFTGLGYEQYF
>TRBV25-1|TRBJ2-1|TRBD1|NA
TGTGCCAGCAGTGAATTCGGGACAGGGGCCTACAATGAGCAGTTCTTC
CASSEFGTGAYNEQFF
>TRBV29-1|TRBJ2-7|TRBD1|NA
TGCAGCGTTGAAGATCTCGGGACAGGGGAATCTTACGAGCAGTACTTC
CSVEDLGTGESYEQYF
>TRBV5-1|TRBJ2-7|TRBD1|NA
TGCGCCAGCAGCACCGGGACAGGGATCTACGAGCAGTACTTC
CASSTGTGIYEQYF
>TRBV5-1|TRBJ2-7|NA|NA
TGCGCCAGCAGCTTGCTAACAGGGCTTGGGAACGAGCAGTACTTC
CASSLLTGLGNEQYF
>TRBV10-3|TRBJ1-4|NA|NA
TGTGCCATCAGTGAGAGCGGCGCAACTAATGAAAAACTGTTTTTT
CAISESGATNEKLFF
>TRBV4-3|TRBJ2-2|NA|NA
TGCGCCAGCAGCCCCTATCTCCACCCGAACACCGGGGAGCTGTTTTTT
CASSPYLHPNTGELFF
>TRBV7-2|TRBJ2-5|TRBD2|NA
TGTGCCAGCAGCTTAGTTGTAGCGGGACTACAAGAGACCCAGTACTTC
CASSLVVAGLQETQYF
>TRBV5-4|TRBJ2-5|NA|NA
TGTGCCAGCAGCTTGGGGACGGGAAAAGAGACCCAGTACTTC
CASSLGTGKETQYF
>TRBV28|TRBJ2-5|TRBD2|NA
TGTGCCAGCAGTCCTTGGGGACTAGCGGGACGGAAAGAGACCCAGTACTTC
CASSPWGLAGRKETQYF
>TRBV6-5|TRBJ2-1|NA|NA
TGTGCCAGCAGTTACTGGGCAGGGGACCACAATGAGCAGTTCTTC
CASSYWAGDHNEQFF
>TRBV5-6|TRBJ1-3|NA|NA
TGTGCCAGCAGCTTGGGTCGTTACTCTGGAAACACCATATATTTT
CASSLGRYSGNTIYF
>TRBV3-1/TRBV3-2|TRBJ2-5|TRBD2|NA
TGTGCCAGCAGCCACTACTATCCGGGTCCGACTAGCGGCGCTCAAGAGACCCAGTACTTC
CASSHYYPGPTSGAQETQYF
>TRBV4-3|TRBJ2-1|NA|NA
TGCGCCAGCAGCCACCGAAGCACAGAGATCAATGAGCAGTTCTTC
CASSHRSTEINEQFF
>TRBV18|TRBJ1-1|NA|NA
TGTGCCAGCTCAAGCGGACGGGGTCTGGGCACTGAAGCTTTCTTT
CASSSGRGLGTEAFF
>TRBV19|TRBJ1-4|NA|NA
TGTGCCAGTAGGGTCCGCCAGGCTTCTAATGAAAAACTGTTTTTT
CASRVRQASNEKLFF
>TRBV28|TRBJ2-7|TRBD2|NA
TGTGCCAGCAGTTTGCGGGGGGTGGGTGTACCCTACGAGCAGTACTTC
CASSLRGVGVPYEQYF
>TRBV3-1/TRBV3-2|TRBJ2-7|TRBD2|NA
TGTGCCAGCAGCCAACCGGGACTAGCGGGAGTCGTCTACGAGCAGTACTTC
CASSQPGLAGVVYEQYF
>TRBV2|TRBJ1-1|NA|NA
TGTGCCAGCACCCGATTGGTACAGACGAGTAACACTGAAGCTTTCTTT
CASTRLVQTSNTEAFF
>TRBV6-5|TRBJ2-7|TRBD1|once
TGTGCCAGCAGCAGGACAGGGATCAACGAGCAGTACTTC
CASSRTGINEQYF
>TRBV15|TRBJ1-2|NA|NA
TGTGCCACCAGCTATTCCCAAGTAGATGGCTACACCTTC
CATSYSQVDGYTF
>TRBV10-1|TRBJ2-5|TRBD1|NA
TGCGCCAGCATGCGGGACAGGGGTAGGGGGACCCAGTACTTC
CASMRDRGRGTQYF
>TRBV6-5|TRBJ2-1|TRBD1|NA
TGTGCCAGCATCCCAAGGGGGCGGTACAATGAGCAGTTCTTC
CASIPRGRYNEQFF
>TRBV20-1|TRBJ2-1|NA|NA
TGCAGTGCTGACTTGTACAATGAGCAGTTCTTC
CSADLYNEQFF
>TRBV7-2|TRBJ2-3|TRBD2|NA
TGTGCCAGCAGCTTAGTAGCGGGAGTGGGAGGGGATACGCAGTATTTT
CASSLVAGVGGDTQYF
>TRBV28|TRBJ1-1|NA|NA
TGTGCCAGCAGCCCAGGGGTGATGGGGGATCCTGAAGCTTTCTTT
CASSPGVMGDPEAFF
>TRBV5-1|TRBJ1-4|TRBD1|NA
TGCGCCAGCAGCGCGACCGGGACAGGGTATGAAAAACTGCTTTTT
CASSATGTGYEKLLF
>TRBV4-3|TRBJ1-5|NA|once
TGCGCCAGCAGCCAAGAGTCTTTTAGCAATCAGCCCCAGCATTTT
CASSQESFSNQPQHF
>TRBV27|TRBJ1-5|NA|NA
TGTGCCAGCAGTTTCCAGGGAGGGCGCAATCAGCCCCAGCATTTT
CASSFQGGRNQPQHF
>TRBV10-1|TRBJ2-2|NA|few
TGCGCCAGCAGTGGGGGGGCCGGGGAGCTGTTTTTT
CASSGGAGELFF
>TRBV10-3|TRBJ1-5|TRBD1|NA
TGTGCCATCAGCTCCACAGGGGATGGCAATCAGCCCCAGCATTTT
CAISSTGDGNQPQHF
>TRBV27|TRBJ2-1|TRBD2|NA
TGTGCCAGCAGTCCAGGGACTAGCGGGGACTCCTACAATGAGCAGTTCTTC
CASSPGTSGDSYNEQFF
>TRBV28|TRBJ2-7|NA|few
TGTGCCACCTCTACGCGGTTACCGCATAGACCCTACGAGCAGTACTTC
CATSTRLPHRPYEQYF
>TRBV7-2|TRBJ2-7|NA|NA
TGTGCCAGCAGCTCCCACGACAACTACGAGCAGTACTTC
CASSSHDNYEQYF
>TRBV28|TRBJ1-3|TRBD1|NA
TGTGCCAGCAGTTTATGGGGTATAGAAGACAGGGAAGATGGAAACACCATATATTTT
CASSLWGIEDREDGNTIYF
>TRBV10-3|TRBJ1-6|TRBD1|few
TGTGCCACCGGGACAGGGGAAGGAAATTCACCCCTCCACTTT
CATGTGEGNSPLHF
>TRBV5-1|TRBJ2-2|TRBD1|NA
TGCGCCAGCAGCAACCGATCGGGGACAGGGGGTACCGGGGAGCTGTTTTTT
CASSNRSGTGGTGELFF
>TRBV6-5|TRBJ2-1|TRBD2|NA
TGTGCCAGCAGAGTTAGCGGGGCCTACAATGAGCAGTTCTTC
CASRVSGAYNEQFF